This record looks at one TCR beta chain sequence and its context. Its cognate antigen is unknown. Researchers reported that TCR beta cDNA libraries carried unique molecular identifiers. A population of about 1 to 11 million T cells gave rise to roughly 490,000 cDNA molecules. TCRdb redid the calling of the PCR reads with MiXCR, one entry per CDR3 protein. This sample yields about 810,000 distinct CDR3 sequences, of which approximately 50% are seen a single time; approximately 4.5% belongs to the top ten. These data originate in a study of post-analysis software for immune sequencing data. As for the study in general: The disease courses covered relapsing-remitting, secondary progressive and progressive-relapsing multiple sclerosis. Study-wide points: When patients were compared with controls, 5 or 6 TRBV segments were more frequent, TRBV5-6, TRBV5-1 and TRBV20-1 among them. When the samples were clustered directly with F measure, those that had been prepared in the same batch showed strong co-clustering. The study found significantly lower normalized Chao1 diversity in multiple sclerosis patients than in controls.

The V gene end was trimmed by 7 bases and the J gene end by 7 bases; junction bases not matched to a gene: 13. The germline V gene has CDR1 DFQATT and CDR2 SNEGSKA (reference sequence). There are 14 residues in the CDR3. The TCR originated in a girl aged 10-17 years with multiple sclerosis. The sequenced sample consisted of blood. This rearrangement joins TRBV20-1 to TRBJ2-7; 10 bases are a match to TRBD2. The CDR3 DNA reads TGCAGTGTTCGTCAAGCGGGAGGGCCGGGAGAGCAGTACTTC. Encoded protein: CSVRQAGGPGEQYF.